Listed below are T cell receptor beta chains from one sample, sequenced in a study of CD8+ T cells in alopecia areata. The table came from immunoSEQ multiplex PCR; TCRdb's copy has only in-frame clones and leaves some out. Here the sample spans more than 200,000 clones, approximately 40% being singletons. The sequencing used CD4+ T cells sorted from blood, collected around week 36, from a patient treated with tofacitinib. The receptors originated from a human donor with alopecia areata. The CDR3 runs from the conserved cysteine through the conserved F or W. Each record gives: V gene, clone size, J gene, D gene, CDR3 protein, CDR3 DNA. D genes are given only for firm matches. The size entry is marked missing in some rows and otherwise reads once, few, many or a size class.

v_call: TRBV6-1
clone_size: -
j_call: TRBJ1-2
d_call: -
cdr3_aa: CATGLGGDYGYTF
cdr3_nt: TGTGCCACCGGCTTGGGGGGCGACTATGGCTACACCTTC

v_call: TRBV4-1
clone_size: -
j_call: TRBJ2-3
d_call: -
cdr3_aa: CASRSADADTQYF
cdr3_nt: TGCGCCAGCAGATCCGCAGACGCAGATACGCAGTATTTT

v_call: TRBV23-1
clone_size: once
j_call: TRBJ1-5
d_call: -
cdr3_aa: CASSRKGDDCQPQHF
cdr3_nt: TGCGCCAGCAGCCGCAAGGGGGACGATTGTCAGCCCCAGCATTTT

v_call: TRBV30
clone_size: -
j_call: TRBJ2-1
d_call: -
cdr3_aa: CAWTPGLPENEQFF
cdr3_nt: TGTGCCTGGACCCCGGGACTCCCTGAGAATGAGCAGTTCTTC

v_call: TRBV4-1
clone_size: -
j_call: TRBJ1-6
d_call: TRBD1
cdr3_aa: CASSQRQGSYNSPLHF
cdr3_nt: TGCGCCAGCAGCCAGAGACAGGGTTCCTATAATTCACCCCTCCACTTT

v_call: TRBV11-3
clone_size: -
j_call: TRBJ2-2
d_call: -
cdr3_aa: CASSLAGATGELFF
cdr3_nt: TGTGCCAGCAGCTTAGCGGGAGCCACCGGGGAGCTGTTTTTT

v_call: TRBV4-1
clone_size: -
j_call: TRBJ1-5
d_call: -
cdr3_aa: CASSWIGNQPQHF
cdr3_nt: TGCGCCAGCAGCTGGATTGGCAATCAGCCCCAGCATTTT

v_call: TRBV5-1
clone_size: -
j_call: TRBJ2-7
d_call: TRBD1
cdr3_aa: CASSALTGGINEQYF
cdr3_nt: TGCGCCAGCAGCGCCCTGACAGGGGGCATCAACGAGCAGTACTTC

v_call: TRBV7-8
clone_size: -
j_call: TRBJ2-1
d_call: -
cdr3_aa: CAAGRGGIQGQFF
cdr3_nt: TGTGCCGCCGGGCGGGGAGGGATACAGGGGCAGTTCTTC

v_call: TRBV29-1
clone_size: -
j_call: TRBJ1-3
d_call: TRBD1
cdr3_aa: CSVSPGQGSGNTIYF
cdr3_nt: TGCAGCGTTTCTCCGGGACAGGGCTCTGGAAACACCATATATTTT

v_call: TRBV7-9
clone_size: -
j_call: TRBJ1-4
d_call: TRBD1
cdr3_aa: CASSLRQGDEKLFF
cdr3_nt: TGTGCCAGCAGCCTTAGACAGGGTGATGAAAAACTGTTTTTT

v_call: TRBV6-6
clone_size: -
j_call: TRBJ1-2
d_call: -
cdr3_aa: CASSTGSVNYGYTF
cdr3_nt: TGTGCCAGCAGTACAGGGTCGGTCAACTATGGCTACACCTTC

v_call: TRBV7-2
clone_size: -
j_call: TRBJ2-7
d_call: -
cdr3_aa: CASSRLSGSRSEQYF
cdr3_nt: TGTGCCAGCAGCCGCCTGTCGGGTTCGAGGTCCGAGCAGTACTTC

v_call: TRBV2
clone_size: -
j_call: TRBJ1-1
d_call: TRBD1
cdr3_aa: CASSENGWGQGASRTEAFF
cdr3_nt: TGTGCCAGCAGTGAAAACGGTTGGGGACAGGGGGCTTCTCGCACTGAAGCTTTCTTT

v_call: TRBV7-2
clone_size: -
j_call: TRBJ2-5
d_call: TRBD1
cdr3_aa: CASSLRPTGGGETQYF
cdr3_nt: TGTGCCAGCAGCTTAAGACCGACAGGGGGGGGAGAGACCCAGTACTTC

v_call: TRBV16
clone_size: once
j_call: TRBJ1-2
d_call: TRBD1
cdr3_aa: CASSQSGQNYGYTF
cdr3_nt: TGTGCCAGCAGCCAATCGGGACAGAACTATGGCTACACCTTC

v_call: TRBV4-1
clone_size: -
j_call: TRBJ2-1
d_call: TRBD2
cdr3_aa: CASSQDFLAGQFF
cdr3_nt: TGCGCCAGCAGCCAAGATTTCTTAGCGGGGCAGTTCTTC